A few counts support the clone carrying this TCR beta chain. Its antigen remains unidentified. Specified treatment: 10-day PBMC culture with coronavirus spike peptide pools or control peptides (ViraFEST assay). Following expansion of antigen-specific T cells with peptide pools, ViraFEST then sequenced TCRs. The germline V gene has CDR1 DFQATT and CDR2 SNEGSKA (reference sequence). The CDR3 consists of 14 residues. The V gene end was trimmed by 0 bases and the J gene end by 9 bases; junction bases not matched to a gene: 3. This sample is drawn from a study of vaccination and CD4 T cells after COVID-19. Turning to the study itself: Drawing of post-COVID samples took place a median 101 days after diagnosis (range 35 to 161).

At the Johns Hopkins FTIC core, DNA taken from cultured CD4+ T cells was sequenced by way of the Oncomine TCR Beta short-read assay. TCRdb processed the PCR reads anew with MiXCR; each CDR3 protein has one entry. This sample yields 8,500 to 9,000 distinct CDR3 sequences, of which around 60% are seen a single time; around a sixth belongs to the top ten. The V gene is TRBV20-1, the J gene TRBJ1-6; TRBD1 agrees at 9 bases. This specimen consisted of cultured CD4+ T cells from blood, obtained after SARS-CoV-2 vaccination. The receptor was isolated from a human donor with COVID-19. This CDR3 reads CSARDGQGLSPLHF. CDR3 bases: TGCAGTGCTAGAGATGGACAGGGGCTTTCACCCCTCCACTTT.